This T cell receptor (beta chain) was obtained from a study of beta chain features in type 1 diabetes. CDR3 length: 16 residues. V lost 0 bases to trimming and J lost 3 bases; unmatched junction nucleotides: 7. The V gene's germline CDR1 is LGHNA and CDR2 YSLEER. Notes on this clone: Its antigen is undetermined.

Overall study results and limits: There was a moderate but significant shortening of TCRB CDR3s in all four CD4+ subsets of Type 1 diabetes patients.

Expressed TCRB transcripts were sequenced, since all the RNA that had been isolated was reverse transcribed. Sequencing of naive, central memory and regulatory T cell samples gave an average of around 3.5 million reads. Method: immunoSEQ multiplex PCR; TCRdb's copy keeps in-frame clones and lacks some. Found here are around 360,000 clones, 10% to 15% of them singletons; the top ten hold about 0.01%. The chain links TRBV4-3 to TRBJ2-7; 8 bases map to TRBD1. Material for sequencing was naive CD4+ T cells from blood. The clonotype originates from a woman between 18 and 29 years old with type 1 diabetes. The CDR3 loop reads CASSQDRRQGSYEQYF. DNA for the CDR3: TGCGCCAGCAGCCAAGATCGGAGACAGGGGAGCTACGAGCAGTACTTC.